This TCR beta chain was sequenced in a study of blood T cells in healthy people across ages (dated by TCRdb to between 2014 and 2016). Notes on the research overall: In model experiments, template switching captured about one uniquely barcoded TCR beta cDNA molecule for every two T cells. Four age groups were formed from the donors: young (average approximately 15 years), middle-aged (less than 40), aged (around 68) and long-lived (82). Two additional independent replicas of 1 million unique cDNA reads from the same blood draw were analyzed for two donors (one aged 18 to 29 and one aged 80 or older). The study measured age-related changes in TCR beta repertoire diversity using deep sequencing normalized with unique cDNA molecular identifiers. Paper-wide results and their limitations: Bulk unsorted PBMC profiling prevented conclusive comparison of naive and antigen-experienced compartments. Estimates of total diversity based on one million sequenced T cells were regarded as lower bounds and as underestimates. As age increased, observed TCR beta diversity per million T cells dropped in a roughly linear way, and a significant reduction was already evident by age around 41. Observed TCR beta diversity correlated strongly with the percentage of naive T cells measured by flow cytometry. Because the CMV infection status of the donors was unknown, age-related changes in expanded clonotypes may potentially have been confounded. Compared with the aged group, more naive CD4+ T cells, fewer expanded clones and increased TCR diversity were shown by the long-lived group, suggesting age selection.

V loses 0 bases of germline sequence and J loses 0 bases, and the interval between the two ends is 12 bases. The CDR3 has 17 amino acids, counting the end cysteine and phenylalanine. Only CDR3 DNA is held: 51 bases, read in frame from base 1. CDR1 and CDR2 are drawn from the germline V gene: MNHEY, SVGAGI. Library creation used 5' RACE. Instrument on record: Illumina HiSeq 2500. A second PCR of roughly 7 to 11 cycles was performed with a sample-barcoded 5' primer and a J-beta primer mix. Each TCR beta cDNA molecule received a unique molecular identifier from a template-switch 5' adaptor carrying 12 random nucleotides. Each sample yielded at least 3 million CDR3-containing paired-end reads. The Mint cDNA synthesis kit, primed by a TRBC-specific oligonucleotide, was used to synthesize first-strand cDNA from all RNA. All cDNA was treated with uracil-DNA glycosylase and then went through a first 18-cycle PCR with the universal primers M1SS and BC2_uni_R. The paper's data handling went like this. For normalization, 1 million high-quality reads, each with a distinct molecular identifier, were randomly selected from each sample. Instead of being binned into consensus sequences, reads that shared molecular identifiers were thrown out. MiTCR, set to a Q25 quality threshold and the strictest error-elimination algorithm, was used for CDR3 identification, clonotype clustering and error correction. A nonparametric unseen species model using Euler transformation provided a lower-bound estimate of total TCR beta diversity. TCRdb applied fastp at Q25 and MiXCR to the public reads, then kept only in-frame beta chains. Rows merge per CDR3 protein into single entries with the most common DNA and genes. TCRdb assigned the V and J calls; the authors' analysis was not used. This sample gives more than 450,000 distinct CDR3 sequences in total; roughly a quarter of them show up just once. The ten largest clones represent under 4.5% of the sample.

The roughly 38 donors, aged about 6 to 95 years, were systemically healthy Caucasian individuals from Russia. Each donor gave around 9 milliliters of peripheral blood, collected into EDTA-treated Vacutainer tubes. PBMCs were isolated by Ficoll-Paque density-gradient centrifugation, with at least 6 million obtained per sample. Trizol reagent was used to extract total RNA from the PBMCs, yielding at least 6 micrograms per sample. For every donor, an aliquot of PBMCs went through flow cytometry to measure the percentages of naive CD45RAhigh/CD27high T cells. Worth noting for this clonotype: Its antigen target is currently unknown. No base-level quality is on record; no much larger clone is a single base apart.

A further study also used this sample, focusing on T cells of mothers and their children. According to the second study: Nine systemically healthy Caucasian individuals, comprising three mothers and their six children, were included as donors. cDNA synthesis consumed the entire amount of extracted RNA, loaded at roughly 1.5 ug RNA in each 15 ul reaction. In the second PCR, the M1S primer added sample barcodes and 2-4 random nucleotides. Each mother yielded over 8 million TCR beta CDR3 reads and each child about 3 million reads. TCR recombination output is similarly shaped by thymic selection in related and unrelated pairs, with a minor effect exerted by inherited differences. Normalized repertoire overlap was always found to be slightly, but never significantly, higher in related mother-child pairs than in unrelated mother-child pairs. No persistent microchimeric T cell clones were detected, at a sensitivity of approximately 100 clones per million clonotypes. The study used deep NGS to compare TCR beta repertoires of mothers and children, seeking features distinguishing related mother-child pairs from unrelated individuals. Mothers averaged approximately 41 +/- 4 years of age and children averaged roughly 10 +/- 4 years. After adapter ligation with NEBNext reagents, the libraries were sequenced on Illumina HiSeq 2000 with 100+100 nt paired-end reads. To avoid cross-contamination, the mother libraries and the child libraries were prepared a month apart and sequenced in separate runs. For each donor, somewhere between roughly 500,000 and 2,100,000 distinct TCR beta clonotypes were identified. Naive TCR beta clonotypes were estimated from low-frequency clonotypes matched to each donor's FACS-determined naive share, without sorting.

This clonotype originated in a boy aged 2-9 years in good health. This chain is built from TRBV6-5 and TRBJ1-3; TRBD1 could be the D gene, as 6 bases match. The sample taken for sequencing was blood. CDR3 protein: CASSYSRQESSGNTIYF. The sequenced DNA: TGTGCCAGCAGTTACTCAAGACAGGAAAGCTCTGGAAACACCATATATTTT.